This TCR beta chain came from a study of T cells after yellow fever vaccination. MiXCR was run by TCRdb on the 5' RACE reads, yielding one entry per CDR3 protein. The table records hundreds of thousands of distinct CDR3 sequences, 8.7% of them present only once. V gave up 7 bases and J gave up 3 bases; unmatched junction bases: 2. The CDR3 consists of 13 residues. Germline V gene data show CDR1 as SGHTA and CDR2 as FQGNSA. This clonotype was seen a few times. This specimen consisted of PBMCs, obtained on the day of the first yellow fever vaccination. This TCR derives from a young man who received the YFV17D yellow fever vaccine. The chain has TRBV7-2 and TRBJ2-2; 7 nucleotides line up with TRBD2. The CDR3 region has the DNA TGTGCCAGCAATGGGGGGGACACCGGGGAGCTGTTTTTT. This gives the protein CASNGGDTGELFF.